The 23 T cell receptor beta chains reported below all come from one sample, sequenced in a study of Ad26.COV2.S vaccination and SARS-CoV-2 variants. Some clones are missing from TCRdb's copy, which holds only in-frame ones; the method was immunoSEQ multiplex PCR. The table includes about 350,000 clones, approximately 90% detected once. Treatment defined: some 19 received Ad26.COV2.S at low or high dose, single or two shots; roughly 5 received placebo; per-sample allocation not given. Following the first vaccine or placebo injection, samples were taken on day 63. The starting material was peripheral blood, obtained in a trial of Ad26.COV2.S vaccine versus placebo. These TCRs come from a person between 18 and 60 years old who received the Ad26.COV2.S COVID-19 vaccine or a placebo.

The gene calls are TRBV18 and TRBJ1-1, with TRBD1 as a possible D gene (5 bases). The germline V gene encodes CDR1 KGHSH and CDR2 LQKENI. The CDR3 covers 15 residues. V was pared by 5 bases and J by 5 bases, with 18 bases between. CDR3 bases: TGTGCCAGCTCATCTCAACAGGTAAAAGGAACTGAAGCTTTCTTT. Translation gives CASSSQQVKGTEAFF.

This chain joins TRBV5-1 and TRBJ2-3; 7 bases align to TRBD2. CDR3 length: 16 amino acids. The germline V gene encodes CDR1 SGHRS and CDR2 YFSETQ. J gave up 0 bases and V 4 bases, and 8 bases lay outside the gene matches. The CDR3 loop reads CASSARSSGSTDTQYF. CDR3 bases: TGCGCCAGCAGCGCTCGGTCTAGCGGTAGCACAGATACGCAGTATTTT.

The rearrangement links TRBV27 to TRBJ1-4; 7 bases are shared with TRBD1. CDR1 and CDR2 (germline): MNHEY, SMNVEV (reference sequence). V lost 6 bases and J lost 4; bases outside the gene matches: 5. This CDR3 has 14 residues. CDR3 DNA: TGTGCCAGCAGCGCGGGACAGTTTAATGAAAAACTGTTTTTT. Its protein product is CASSAGQFNEKLFF.

The chain uses TRBV19 and TRBJ2-7; 9 nucleotides align to TRBD1. V was pared by 3 bases and J by 0 bases, with 12 bases of the junction left unmatched. Germline V gene sequence: CDR1 LNHDA, CDR2 SQIVND (reference sequence). The CDR3 has 18 amino acids. CDR3 nucleotides: TGTGCCAGTAGTATGGGAATAGTTGACAGGGGGTCCTCCTACGAGCAGTACTTC. Translation gives CASSMGIVDRGSSYEQYF.

The chain joins TRBV6-1 to TRBJ2-6; D is undetermined. This CDR3 has 16 amino acids. V shed 4 bases and J shed 0 bases, with 10 bases lying between them. Germline V gives CDR1 MNHNS, CDR2 SASEGT. CDR3 DNA sequence: TGTGCCAGCAGTGTAAGAGCAGTCTCTGGGGCCAACGTCCTGACTTTC. Its protein is CASSVRAVSGANVLTF.

The chain employs TRBV7-3 and TRBJ2-3; D might be TRBD1 or TRBD2, each matching 5 bases. V shed 1 base and J shed 2 bases, with 19 bases lying between them. In germline, CDR1 is SGHTA, CDR2 FQGTGA. The CDR3 covers 18 residues. This chain's CDR3 is CASSLRFSRGANTDTQYF. The CDR3, as DNA: TGTGCCAGCAGCTTAAGATTTTCGAGAGGGGCGAACACAGATACGCAGTATTTT.

The gene calls are TRBV28 and TRBJ2-7; tentative D call: TRBD1 (6 bases). Germline V lookup: CDR1 MDHEN, CDR2 SYDVKM. This CDR3 comprises 12 residues. Trimming took 7 bases from V and 7 from J, leaving 14 bases between them. The chain's CDR3 is CASTNRAKEQYF. CDR3 sequence (DNA): TGTGCCAGCACTAACAGGGCAAAAGAGCAGTACTTC.

The chain combines TRBV6-6 with TRBJ2-7; the match to TRBD1 covers 11 bases. Germline trimming cut 5 bases from V and 6 bases from J; bases unmatched to any gene: 6. The CDR3 totals 14 residues. Germline V gives CDR1 MNHNY, CDR2 SVGAGI (reference sequence). The CDR3 reads CASSDRTGGGEQYF. CDR3 DNA: TGTGCCAGCAGTGATCGGACAGGGGGCGGCGAGCAGTACTTC.

The rearrangement joins TRBV2 to TRBJ2-7, with 8 bases aligning to TRBD1. The V gene's germline CDR1 is SNHLY and CDR2 FYNNEI. Germline trimming cut 6 bases from V and 6 bases from J; bases unmatched to any gene: 1. This CDR3 region has 11 residues. The CDR3 sequence is CASRTGAEQYF. CDR3 coding DNA: TGTGCCAGCAGGACAGGGGCCGAGCAGTACTTC.

This clone showed up just a few times. V is TRBV10-1 and J is TRBJ1-3; D unclear. The CDR3 length is 15 residues. Germline CDR1 and CDR2: WNHNN and SYGVQD (reference sequence). V shed 1 base and J shed 1 base, with 8 bases lying between them. This CDR3 is CASSECSKSGNTIYF. DNA of the CDR3: TGCGCCAGCAGTGAGTGCTCAAAATCTGGAAACACCATATATTTT.

This chain joins TRBV7-2 and TRBJ2-3; D gene uncertain. The CDR3 is made up of 13 amino acids. V was cut by 5 bases and J by 4 bases, with 10 bases left in between. Per germline, CDR1 SGHTA and CDR2 FQGNSA. CDR3 region: CASSPQGPDTQYF. The CDR3, as DNA: TGTGCCAGCAGCCCCCAAGGGCCAGATACGCAGTATTTT.

This clone was seen more than once but under ten times. The chain links TRBV7-3 to TRBJ1-1; D gene ambiguous. This CDR3 region has 13 residues. Deletions cut 5 bases from V and 1 base from J, with 8 bases between. Germline CDR1 is SGHTA and CDR2 is FQGTGA. The CDR3 region is CASSVDGNTEAFF. In nucleotides, the CDR3 is TGTGCCAGCAGCGTAGACGGGAACACTGAAGCTTTCTTT. Full variable domain (outside the CDR3, taken from reference TRBV7-3 and TRBJ1-1): GAGVSQTPSNKVTEKGKYVELRCDPISGHTALYWYRQSLGQGPEFLIYFQGTGAADDSGLPNDRFFAVRPEGSVSTLKIQRTERGDSAVYLCASSVDGNTEAFFGQGTRLTVV.

The J gene is TRBJ1-2, the V gene TRBV29-1; a possible D gene is TRBD1 (5 bases). This CDR3 contains 12 residues. The germline gives CDR1 SQVTM, CDR2 ANQGSEA. V was clipped by 5 bases and J by 1 base, with 8 bases between them. CDR3 loop: CSVPQGNYGYTF. The CDR3 DNA sequence: TGCAGCGTTCCCCAGGGTAACTATGGCTACACCTTC.

This clone is a singleton in its sample. This sequence joins TRBV5-8 and TRBJ1-3, with D uncertain. Germline V gene data show CDR1 as SGHTS and CDR2 as YDEGEE. CDR3 length: 14 amino acids. With 0 bases removed from V and 5 bases from J, the gap between germline ends came to 9 bases. The CDR3 reads CASSLEGSRNTIYF. Written as DNA, the CDR3 is TGTGCCAGCAGCTTGGAGGGATCTCGAAACACCATATATTTT.

The rearrangement joins TRBV27 to TRBJ2-5, with 9 bases matching TRBD2. CDR3 length: 11 amino acids. Per germline, CDR1 MNHEY and CDR2 SMNVEV (reference sequence). The CDR3 bases are TGTGCGAGCGGGAGGCGAGAGACCCAGTACTTC. Its protein product is CASGRRETQYF.

The chain links TRBV27 to TRBJ2-5; 7 positions agree with TRBD1. V was clipped by 5 bases and J by 5 bases; unmatched bases: 8. This CDR3 region has 14 residues. Germline V gene lookup returns CDR1 MNHEY and CDR2 SMNVEV (reference sequence). In nucleotides, the CDR3 is TGTGCCAGCAGTCCGACAGGGTCATGGGAGACCCAGTACTTC. Translating gives CASSPTGSWETQYF.

This CDR3 is CASSLKGETQYF. The CDR3 DNA reads TGTGCCAGCAGCTTAAAAGGGGAGACCCAGTACTTC. The rearrangement joins TRBV11-2 to TRBJ2-5; D remains ambiguous. The V gene's germline CDR1 is SGHAT and CDR2 FQNNGV. The CDR3 totals 12 residues. Trimming removed 2 bases at V and 5 bases at J, with 6 bases between.

This clone was detected a few times. DNA of the CDR3: TGTGCCTGGAGGCGGAGCCCCACGGGCTATGGCTACACCTTC. It encodes CAWRRSPTGYGYTF. The chain couples TRBV30 to TRBJ1-2; D is unresolved. The CDR3 contains 14 residues. V was trimmed by 3 bases and J by 4 bases, leaving 15 bases between them. Germline-derived CDR1 and CDR2 are GTSNPN and SVGIG (reference sequence).

This sequence joins TRBV7-2 and TRBJ2-7; 8 nucleotides agree with TRBD1. Germline CDR1 SGHTA, CDR2 FQGNSA. V lost 4 bases to trimming and J lost 0 bases; unmatched junction nucleotides: 5. CDR3 length: 15 residues. The CDR3 bases are TGTGCCAGCAGCTACAGGGGGTCGAACTCCTACGAGCAGTACTTC. Protein: CASSYRGSNSYEQYF.

This clone was counted a few times. The chain carries TRBV3-1 (or the pseudogene TRBV3-2) and TRBJ1-5, with 8 bases aligning to TRBD1. The CDR3 spans 17 residues. CDR1 and CDR2 (germline): LGHDT, YNNKEL (reference sequence). V gave up 0 bases and J gave up 1 base; unmatched junction bases: 5. The CDR3 protein is CASSQDYGTGSNQPQHF. The CDR3 DNA sequence: TGTGCCAGCAGCCAAGATTACGGGACAGGCAGCAATCAGCCCCAGCATTTT.

The V call is TRBV18, the J call TRBJ1-2, with 7 positions matching TRBD1. The CDR3 loop spans 14 amino acids. CDR1 and CDR2 (germline): KGHSH, LQKENI. V shed 2 bases, J shed 2 bases, and the junction held 2 bases outside the gene matches. CDR3 sequence (DNA): TGTGCCAGCTCACCAAGAGGGGGCAACTATGGCTACACCTTC. This codes for CASSPRGGNYGYTF. The entire variable domain, with the rest obtained from reference TRBV18 and TRBJ1-2, is as follows: NAGVMQNPRHLVRRRGQEARLRCSPMKGHSHVYWYRQLPEEGLKFMVYLQKENIIDESGMPKERFSAEFPKEGPSILRIQQVVRGDSAAYFCASSPRGGNYGYTFGSGTRLTVV.

DNA for the CDR3: TGTGCCAGCAGTTACGTTCCGGGACAGAAGTCGTACAATGAGCAGTTCTTC. It translates to CASSYVPGQKSYNEQFF. The J gene is TRBJ2-1, the V gene TRBV6-2 or TRBV6-3; 7 bases align to TRBD1. Per germline, CDR1 MNHEY and CDR2 SVGEGT. The CDR3 covers 17 residues. The V gene end was trimmed by 2 bases and the J gene end by 4 bases; junction bases not matched to a gene: 11.

V gene TRBV7-8 combines with J gene TRBJ1-1, with a weak D call TRBD1 (5 bases). Germline CDR1 SGHVS, CDR2 FQNEAQ. Trimming left V 5 bases short and J 8 bases short, with 9 bases between. The length of the CDR3 is 11 residues. The CDR3 protein is CASSVDSEAFF. Written as DNA, the CDR3 is TGTGCCAGCAGCGTAGACAGCGAAGCTTTCTTT.